Listed below are T cell receptor beta chains from one sample, sequenced in a study of CD8 T cell repertoires and HIV-1 epitope variants. These receptors' targets are unknown. Produced via immunoSEQ multiplex PCR; TCRdb's table is partial and in-frame only. The sample yields 4,500 or so clones, approximately 70% seen once. The sequencing sample was made of cultured CD8+ T cells derived from PBMCs. These receptor sequences come from a male donor with HIV. CDR3s include the opening cysteine and the closing phenylalanine or tryptophan. D genes are given only for firm matches. Clone size is not always given. Where it is, it says once, few, many or a class for expanded clones.

>few|TRBV11-1|TRBD2|TRBJ2-7
TGTGCCAGCAGCCCGGGACTAGCGGAGACCTACGAGCAGTACTTC
CASSPGLAETYEQYF
>.|TRBV7-8|TRBD1|TRBJ2-2
TGTGCCAGCTCTATTTCCAGGACAGGGGTTAACACCGGGGAGCTGTTTTTT
CASSISRTGVNTGELFF
>.|TRBV6-1|.|TRBJ1-1
TGTGCCAGCAGTGAAGCCTTTTTCCGAGATGAACATAGGAATCCTGAAGCTTTCTTT
CASSEAFFRDEHRNPEAFF
>.|TRBV4-2|.|TRBJ1-2
TGTGCCAGCAGCGAGACGGGGTCTAACTATGGCTACACCTTC
CASSETGSNYGYTF
>few|TRBV13|TRBD1|TRBJ1-2
TGTGCCAGCAGCTTAAATGTGGGACAGCAAGCTAACTATGGCTACACCTTC
CASSLNVGQQANYGYTF
>.|TRBV4-3|.|TRBJ1-3
TGCGCCAGCAGCCAAGAATGGGGGGACTCTGGAAACACCATATATTTT
CASSQEWGDSGNTIYF
>.|TRBV6-4|TRBD1|TRBJ1-1
TGTGCCAGGTTACGGGACAGGGACCTGAACACTGAAGCTTTCTTT
CARLRDRDLNTEAFF
>.|TRBV4-2|.|TRBJ1-5
TGTGCCAGCAGCCAAGGACAGAATCAGCCCCAGCATTTT
CASSQGQNQPQHF
>.|TRBV5-1|TRBD2|TRBJ2-7
TGCGCCAGCAGCCTGGGACTAGCGGGAGGGGGTGAGTACGAGCAGTACTTC
CASSLGLAGGGEYEQYF
>.|TRBV10-3|.|TRBJ2-7
TGTGCCATCAGTGGGGACGACTCCTACGAGCAGTACTTC
CAISGDDSYEQYF
>.|TRBV9|TRBD1|TRBJ2-2
TGTGCCAGCAGCCCCGACAGGGGGTACGGCGGGGAGCTGTTTTTT
CASSPDRGYGGELFF
>.|TRBV27|.|TRBJ2-7
TGTGCCAGCAGATCTACAGGAGACTCCTACGAGCAGTACTTC
CASRSTGDSYEQYF
>.|TRBV2|.|TRBJ2-1
TGTGCCAGCAGTGAAGCGCTAGGTCCACGCAGTGAGCAGTTCTTC
CASSEALGPRSEQFF
>.|TRBV7-9|.|TRBJ1-1
TGTGCCAGCTTTCCGATCATGAACACTGAAGCTTTCTTT
CASFPIMNTEAFF
>.|TRBV23-1|.|TRBJ2-7
TGCGCCAGCAGTCACGGACGGGACTTATACTACGAGGGGTACTTC
CASSHGRDLYYEGYF
>.|TRBV9|.|TRBJ1-4
TGTGCCAGCAGCGAGGGGGGTGACAAAGCAGAAAAACTGTTTTTT
CASSEGGDKAEKLFF